The present TCR beta chain was sequenced within a study of T cell responses to AZD1222 COVID-19 vaccine. Findings of the study overall: No repertoire was sampled before or during the peak T cell response, only after it. Mapped onto spike, vaccine-associated CD4 TCRs spanned it and were dominant at 160-218 and 743-854. The study reported that nearly half of spike-specific TCRs target unmutated variant regions.

TCRdb's table, derived via immunoSEQ multiplex PCR, lists solely in-frame clones and lacks some. Seen here are 100,000 to 150,000 clones, approximately 85% observed once, and the top ten hold 1.5% to 2%. Notes on this clone: Antigen specificity is unknown.

This CDR3 is 15 amino acids long. The germline CDR1 and CDR2 sequences are SNHLY and FYNNEI. The V end was cut by 6 bases, the J end by 2 bases, with 14 bases between. The sequencing used peripheral blood, collected on day 0 of AZD1222 vaccination. This TCR was sampled from an adult in good health. This chain uses TRBV2 with TRBJ2-1; no firm D call. Written as DNA, the CDR3 is TGTGCCAGCAGAGTGGTTAGCACACCCTACAATGAGCAGTTCTTC. Amino acid sequence: CASRVVSTPYNEQFF.